There are many counts of the clone carrying this TCR beta chain. Germline V gene data show CDR1 as SGDLS and CDR2 as YYNGEE. V lost 0 bases, J lost 2 bases, and 11 bases lay in between. CDR3 length equals 15 residues. Genomic DNA provided the template from which TCR beta VDJ and CDR3 profiles were obtained. In TCRdb, the reads were re-called with MiXCR into one record per CDR3 protein. The data contain 130,000 or so distinct CDR3 sequences, around two fifths of them seen just once; the ten biggest clones take up around 8.4%. This sample is part of a study of CD8+CD57+ T cells in acquired aplastic anemia. Across the whole study: Sorting CD4+ and CD8+ cells gave DNA averaging 3.2 ug. As sequenced from healthy donors, CD4+ cells averaged roughly 11 million reads.

The sequencing input was sorted CD4+, CD8+, or CD8+CD57+ T cells (not recorded which) from PBMCs. The V gene is TRBV9, the J gene TRBJ1-2, with D perhaps matching TRBD1 (5 bases). This receptor was identified in a human donor in good health, serving as a control. The CDR3 sequence is CASSVATNRNYGYTF. As DNA, the CDR3 is TGTGCCAGCAGCGTAGCTACAAACAGGAACTATGGCTACACCTTC.